The present T cell receptor (beta chain) was sequenced within a study of blood T cell repertoires in COVID-19. At the level of the study: The United States, Italy and Spain were the sources of the acute and convalescent COVID-19 samples. PBMCs, B-cell-depleted T cells, or T cells were the source of the cDNA or gDNA that made up the material.

Original handling: Using reference gene primer amplification, nucleated cell counts were estimated. Using immunoSEQ multiplex PCR, the repertoire was profiled, and TCRdb retains in-frame clones only, with some absent. V and J calls plus clone size are reproduced from that table; the DNA served to infer D and trimming. The repertoire holds fewer than 200,000 clones, over 75% seen once, with roughly 2.6% in the top ten. The CDR3 has 13 residues. Germline V gene lookup returns CDR1 MNHEY and CDR2 SVGAGI. V gave up 5 bases and J gave up 9 bases; unmatched junction bases: 10. The sequenced sample was peripheral blood. The chain links TRBV6-5 to TRBJ2-7; 7 nucleotides line up with TRBD1. The receptor's source is a man aged 40-49 years with active or convalescent COVID-19. The CDR3 region is CASSTTTGEGQYF. CDR3 sequence (DNA): TGTGCCAGCAGTACGACCACAGGGGAAGGGCAGTACTTC.